The rows below give T cell receptor beta chains drawn from one sample of a study of blood T cells in healthy people across ages. A single record per CDR3 protein comes from TCRdb applying MiXCR to the 5' RACE reads. Here the sample spans around 2 million distinct CDR3 sequences, around 40% being singletons. What was sequenced was blood. Receptor source: a human donor in good health. CDR3s include the opening cysteine and the closing phenylalanine or tryptophan. Fields, in order: clone size, D gene, J gene, V gene, CDR3 DNA, CDR3 protein. The D gene is left open where the match is weak. Size is stated for part of the rows, as once, few or many counts, or as a class when the clone is expanded.

NA | NA | TRBJ1-3 | TRBV20-1 | TGCAGTGCCCGTGATCGGGGCCTCTCTGGAAACACCATATATTTT | CSARDRGLSGNTIYF
NA | NA | TRBJ2-1 | TRBV20-1 | TGCAGTGCTACTCCGGGACCCTATGATCATGAGCAGTTCTTC | CSATPGPYDHEQFF
NA | NA | TRBJ1-1 | TRBV29-1 | TGCAGCGTTCTAACGTGGGTCGAAGCTTTCTTT | CSVLTWVEAFF
NA | NA | TRBJ1-2 | TRBV12-3/TRBV12-4 | TGTGCCAGCAGTTTAGGTTTGGTAAATGGCTACACCTTC | CASSLGLVNGYTF
NA | NA | TRBJ1-6 | TRBV14 | TGTGCCAGCAGCCAATCTAACTCACCCCTCCACTTT | CASSQSNSPLHF
many | TRBD2 | TRBJ2-1 | TRBV4-3 | TGCGCCAGCAGCCACATACTAGCGGGGGACTACAATGAGCAGTTCTTC | CASSHILAGDYNEQFF
NA | NA | TRBJ2-1 | TRBV29-1 | TGCAGCGTTGAAGACCGGTTCGAGGAGCAGTTCTTC | CSVEDRFEEQFF
NA | NA | TRBJ2-7 | TRBV28 | TGTGCCAGCAGTAACCCCTCCGGGGACTCCTACGAGCAGTACTTC | CASSNPSGDSYEQYF
few | NA | TRBJ2-3 | TRBV7-9 | TGTGCCAGCAGCCAAGCGAACACAGATACGCAGTATTTT | CASSQANTDTQYF
few | NA | TRBJ1-2 | TRBV6-6 | TGTGCCAGCAGTAACAATGGGTACCATGGCTACACCTTC | CASSNNGYHGYTF
NA | NA | TRBJ1-2 | TRBV7-2 | TGTGCCAGCAGCTTAGAGGGAGGGTTTAACTATGGCTACACCTTC | CASSLEGGFNYGYTF
NA | NA | TRBJ1-1 | TRBV9 | TGTGCCAGCAGCCCCCAGGGATTAGTGAACACTGAAGCTTTCTTT | CASSPQGLVNTEAFF
NA | TRBD1 | TRBJ1-3 | TRBV18 | TGTGCCAGCTCACCACGAGCTCAGGGGGCTAACACCATATATTTT | CASSPRAQGANTIYF
NA | TRBD2 | TRBJ2-1 | TRBV30 | TGTGCCTGGAGAGCTGGACTAGCGGGGGGTGACAATGAGCAGTTCTTC | CAWRAGLAGGDNEQFF
NA | NA | TRBJ1-5 | TRBV20-1 | TGCAGTGCCACTCGGGGACCGGGGCAGCCCCAGCATTTT | CSATRGPGQPQHF
NA | NA | TRBJ2-5 | TRBV4-2 | TGTGCCAGCAGCCATCCGGGACGGAGCAGAGAGACCCAGTACTTC | CASSHPGRSRETQYF
NA | TRBD2 | TRBJ2-3 | TRBV6-2/TRBV6-3 | TGTGCCAGCAGTCCCTCAGCGGGGGTTGATACGCAGTATTTT | CASSPSAGVDTQYF
NA | NA | TRBJ1-6 | TRBV7-2 | TGTGCCAGCAGCTTGAACCATAATAATTCACCCCTCCACTTT | CASSLNHNNSPLHF
few | TRBD1 | TRBJ2-7 | TRBV27 | TGTGCCAGCAGGAAAAGTCTGTTGAGGGGGCAGGGCAGTAACGAGCAGTACTTC | CASRKSLLRGQGSNEQYF
many | TRBD1 | TRBJ1-1 | TRBV5-1 | TGTGCCAGCTCACTGGGACAGCCAAACACTGAAGCTTTCTTT | CASSLGQPNTEAFF
NA | NA | TRBJ1-1 | TRBV28 | TGTGCCAGCAGTCCTTGGTCGGGGGTCCGCCCTGAAGCTTTCTTT | CASSPWSGVRPEAFF
few | NA | TRBJ2-1 | TRBV7-3 | TGTGCCAGCAGCCCCACGTCCGGGGGGCGCTCTGACAATGAGCAGTTCTTC | CASSPTSGGRSDNEQFF
NA | TRBD2 | TRBJ2-3 | TRBV7-3 | TGTGCCAGCAGCTTAAGAGGTAGCGGGGGGGCCGGAGATACGCAGTATTTT | CASSLRGSGGAGDTQYF
NA | NA | TRBJ2-5 | TRBV20-1 | TGCAGTGCTAGGGCCCGGAGATCCCAATTTCAAGAGACCCAGTACTTC | CSARARRSQFQETQYF
few | NA | TRBJ2-7 | TRBV28 | TGTGCCAGCAGTTTCTCTAACCTGGGGCAGTACTTC | CASSFSNLGQYF
NA | NA | TRBJ1-4 | TRBV6-6 | TGTGCCAGCAGTTCTTTGTCGGGGGCTGAAAAACTGTTTTTT | CASSSLSGAEKLFF
few | TRBD1 | TRBJ1-4 | TRBV29-1 | TGCAGCGTTGAGCTCGGACAGGGGGGTGAAAAACTGTTTTTT | CSVELGQGGEKLFF
NA | TRBD1 | TRBJ2-5 | TRBV2 | TGTGCCAGCCGGGGATCGGGACAGTACCAGCCGTACTTC | CASRGSGQYQPYF
few | NA | TRBJ2-2 | TRBV7-2 | TGTGCCAGCAGCTTAGGAATGGGGGAAGAGCTGTTTTTT | CASSLGMGEELFF
NA | NA | TRBJ2-2 | TRBV29-1 | TGCAGCGCGGGGGTGACCGGGGAGCTGTTTTTT | CSAGVTGELFF
NA | NA | TRBJ1-1 | TRBV11-3 | TGTGCCAGCAGCCCCTCCGCCAGTAGGACTGAAGCTTTCTTT | CASSPSASRTEAFF
NA | NA | TRBJ2-4 | TRBV7-2 | TGTGCCAGCACCCCCAGAGGGGAGACCAAAAACATTCAGTACTTC | CASTPRGETKNIQYF
few | NA | TRBJ1-1 | TRBV6-6 | TGTGCCAGCAGTTACGGGGAATGGGCTGAAGCTTTCTTT | CASSYGEWAEAFF
NA | NA | TRBJ1-1 | TRBV20-1 | TGCAGTGCTGCCCCGGACGGATATGAAGCTTTCTTT | CSAAPDGYEAFF
NA | NA | TRBJ2-3 | TRBV12-5 | TGTGCTAGTGGTTTGCACGTGGGGAGGAACACAGATACGCAGTATTTT | CASGLHVGRNTDTQYF
NA | TRBD1 | TRBJ2-3 | TRBV10-3 | TGTGCCATCAGACCAGGGACAGGGATGGCAGATACGCAGTATTTT | CAIRPGTGMADTQYF
few | NA | TRBJ2-5 | TRBV29-1 | TGCAGCGTTGTTATATGGACACTTCAAGAGACCCAGTACTTC | CSVVIWTLQETQYF
few | NA | TRBJ1-5 | TRBV7-2 | TGTGCCAGCAGCCTGGACTTTCCGGCTGATCAGCCCCAGCATTTT | CASSLDFPADQPQHF
NA | NA | TRBJ2-7 | TRBV3-1 | TGTGCCAGCAGCCAAGGGGGGCGGTCCTACGAGCAGTACTTC | CASSQGGRSYEQYF
few | TRBD1 | TRBJ1-1 | TRBV7-3 | TGTGCCAGCAGCTCCGACCGGGGAGGGGGCCCTATCATGAACACTGAAGCTTTCTTT | CASSSDRGGGPIMNTEAFF
NA | TRBD1 | TRBJ2-7 | TRBV6-5 | TGTGCCAGCACCGCCCCGGGGACAGGGGGATACGAGCAGTACTTC | CASTAPGTGGYEQYF
few | TRBD1 | TRBJ1-2 | TRBV20-1 | TGCAGTGCTAGACAAACAGGGGGATACAACTATGGCTACACCTTC | CSARQTGGYNYGYTF
few | NA | TRBJ1-6 | TRBV20-1 | TGCAGTGCTACCTCCTCCGGGACGGATAATTCACCCCTCCACTTT | CSATSSGTDNSPLHF
NA | NA | TRBJ2-1 | TRBV5-1 | TGCGCCAGCAGCTCCGCCCCGGGACGGCTATACAATGAGCAGTTCTTC | CASSSAPGRLYNEQFF
NA | TRBD1 | TRBJ2-7 | TRBV28 | TGTGCCAGCAGTTTATTTGAAGGACAGGGTGGACTCGAGCAGTACTTC | CASSLFEGQGGLEQYF
few | NA | TRBJ2-5 | TRBV6-5 | TGTGCCAGCAGTTACGAGTCGGGGCGAGAGACCCAGTACTTC | CASSYESGRETQYF
NA | TRBD2 | TRBJ2-6 | TRBV7-9 | TGTGCCAGCAGCTTAGTAGCGGGGGGACCCCCATCTGGGGCCAACGTCCTGACTTTC | CASSLVAGGPPSGANVLTF
NA | NA | TRBJ1-6 | TRBV5-1 | TGCGCCAGCAGCTGGGCTCGGGACAACTATAATTCACCCCTCCACTTT | CASSWARDNYNSPLHF
NA | NA | TRBJ1-5 | TRBV4-1 | TGCGCCAGCAGCCAAGCCGGGTTGGGTAGCAATCAGCCCCAGCATTTT | CASSQAGLGSNQPQHF
NA | NA | TRBJ2-2 | TRBV7-2 | TGTGCCAGCAGCTTAGGCGGGACAAGTCACACCGGGGAGCTGTTTTTT | CASSLGGTSHTGELFF
few | NA | TRBJ2-1 | TRBV28 | TGTGCCAGCAGTTTCTACGCAGTATCCTATTCCCTCATAGCGCAGTTCTTC | CASSFYAVSYSLIAQFF
NA | NA | TRBJ2-5 | TRBV4-1 | TGCGCCAGCAGACAAGAATCGGGGGTCGAGACCCAGTACTTC | CASRQESGVETQYF